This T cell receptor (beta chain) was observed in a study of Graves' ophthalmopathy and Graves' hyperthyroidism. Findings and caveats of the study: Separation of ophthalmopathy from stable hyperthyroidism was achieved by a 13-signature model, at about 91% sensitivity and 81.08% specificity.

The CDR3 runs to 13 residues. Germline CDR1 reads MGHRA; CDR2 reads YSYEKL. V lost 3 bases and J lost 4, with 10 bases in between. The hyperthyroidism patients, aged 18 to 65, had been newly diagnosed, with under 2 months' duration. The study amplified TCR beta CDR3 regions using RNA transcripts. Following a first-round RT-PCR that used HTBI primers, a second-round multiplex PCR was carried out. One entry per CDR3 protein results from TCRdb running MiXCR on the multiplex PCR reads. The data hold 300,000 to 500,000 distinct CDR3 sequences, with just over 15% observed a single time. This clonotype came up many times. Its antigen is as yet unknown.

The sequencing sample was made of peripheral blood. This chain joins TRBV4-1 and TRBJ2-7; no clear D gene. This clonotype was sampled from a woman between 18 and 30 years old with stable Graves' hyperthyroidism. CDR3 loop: CASSQRQRYEQYF. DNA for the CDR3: TGCGCCAGCAGCCAGCGTCAAAGGTACGAGCAGTACTTC.